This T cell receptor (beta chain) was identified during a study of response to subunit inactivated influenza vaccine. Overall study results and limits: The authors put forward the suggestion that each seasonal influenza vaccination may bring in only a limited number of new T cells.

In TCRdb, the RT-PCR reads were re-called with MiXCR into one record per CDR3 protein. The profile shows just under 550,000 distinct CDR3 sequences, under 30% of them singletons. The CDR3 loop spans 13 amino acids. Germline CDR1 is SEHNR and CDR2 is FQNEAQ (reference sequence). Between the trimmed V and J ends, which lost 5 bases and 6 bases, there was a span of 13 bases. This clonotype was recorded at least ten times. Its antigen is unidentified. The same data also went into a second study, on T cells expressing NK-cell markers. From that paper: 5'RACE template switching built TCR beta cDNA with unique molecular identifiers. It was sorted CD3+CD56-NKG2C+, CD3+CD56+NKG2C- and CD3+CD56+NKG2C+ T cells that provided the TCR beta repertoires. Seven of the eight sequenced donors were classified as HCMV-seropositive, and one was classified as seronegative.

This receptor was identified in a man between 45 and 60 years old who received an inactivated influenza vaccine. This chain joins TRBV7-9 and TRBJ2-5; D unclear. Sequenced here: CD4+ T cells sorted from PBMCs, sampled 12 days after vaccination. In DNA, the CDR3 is TGTGCCAGCAGCCCGAGGACCGGACAGACCCAGTACTTC. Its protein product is CASSPRTGQTQYF.